These 8 T cell receptor beta chains came from one sample sequenced in a study of blood T cell repertoires in COVID-19. Generated by immunoSEQ multiplex PCR, the TCRdb table keeps only in-frame clones and is missing some. The sample lists about 270,000 clones, around nine tenths occurring once. Sequenced: peripheral blood. These receptors were collected from a man aged 35 to 55 with active or convalescent COVID-19.

The chain is built from TRBV7-3 and TRBJ2-3; D gene uncertain. The length of the CDR3 is 14 residues. V was trimmed by 5 bases and J by 6 bases, leaving 15 bases between them. Germline CDR1 is SGHTA and CDR2 is FQGTGA. DNA for the CDR3: TGTGCCAGCAGCCCAAATCGACAAACGGATACGCAGTATTTT. Its translation is CASSPNRQTDTQYF. Full variable domain (remainder filled in from reference TRBV7-3 and TRBJ2-3): GAGVSQTPSNKVTEKGKYVELRCDPISGHTALYWYRQSLGQGPEFLIYFQGTGAADDSGLPNDRFFAVRPEGSVSTLKIQRTERGDSAVYLCASSPNRQTDTQYFGPGTRLTVL.

This clone turned up a few times. This chain links TRBV5-6 with TRBJ1-1; D perhaps matches TRBD1 (5 bases). The germline gives CDR1 SGHDT, CDR2 YYEEEE. The CDR3 totals 13 residues. V was shortened by 3 bases and J by 1 base, with 7 bases between the two germline ends. The CDR3 DNA reads TGTGCCAGCAGCTCCACAGGGAACACTGAAGCTTTCTTT. Translated: CASSSTGNTEAFF.

The genes are TRBV5-1 and TRBJ2-3, with D perhaps TRBD1 (6 bases). The V gene's germline CDR1 is SGHRS and CDR2 YFSETQ. CDR3 length: 15 amino acids. V shed 3 bases and J shed 1 base, with 12 bases lying between them. CDR3: CASSWDTSRTDTQYF. Written as DNA, the CDR3 is TGCGCCAGCAGCTGGGACACATCCCGCACAGATACGCAGTATTTT.

Remarks on this clone: At the DNA level, this CDR3 is encoded by other sequences in the same sample as well. V usage is TRBV6-5 and J usage is TRBJ1-2; no clear D gene. The CDR3 has 14 residues. Germline CDR1 reads MNHEY; CDR2 reads SVGAGI. The V end was cut by 0 bases, the J end by 0 bases, with 5 bases between. CDR3 sequence: CASSYSGTNYGYTF. CDR3 DNA: TGTGCCAGCAGTTACTCGGGCACTAACTATGGCTACACCTTC.

This clone was seen a few times. The V and J genes are TRBV5-4 and TRBJ1-2; D perhaps matches TRBD1 (5 bases). There are 16 residues in the CDR3. The V gene lost 3 bases and the J gene lost 1 base, with 16 bases spanning the gap. Germline CDR1 SGHNT, CDR2 YYREEE (reference sequence). The CDR3 reads CASSSPGQLHNYGYTF. The CDR3 coding sequence is TGTGCCAGCAGCTCTCCTGGACAACTTCATAACTATGGCTACACCTTC. The full variable domain, with the rest looked up from reference TRBV5-4 and TRBJ1-2, is ETGVTQSPTHLIKTRGQQVTLRCSSQSGHNTVSWYQQALGQGPQFIFQYYREEENGRGNFPPRFSGLQFPNYSSELNVNALELDDSALYLCASSSPGQLHNYGYTFGSGTRLTVV.

The chain has TRBV5-1 and TRBJ2-7, with 9 bases matching TRBD1. V shed 0 bases and J 3 bases; nucleotides not matched to a gene: 1. The CDR3 is made up of 14 amino acids. Per the germline V gene, CDR1 is SGHRS and CDR2 is YFSETQ. CDR3 DNA: TGCGCCAGCAGCTTGGGACAGGGGGACTACGAGCAGTACTTC. Encoded protein: CASSLGQGDYEQYF.

The CDR3 region is CASRYDTEAFF. CDR3 DNA: TGCGCCAGCAGGTATGACACTGAAGCTTTCTTT. This chain connects TRBV5-1 to TRBJ1-1; D is unresolved. Germline V gene sequence: CDR1 SGHRS, CDR2 YFSETQ. CDR3 size: 11 residues. The germline V and J ends were trimmed by 5 bases and 3 bases, with 5 bases remaining between them.

Notes on this clone: A junction end diverges from the germline sequence, so it may reflect a read error. This chain joins TRBV5-1 and TRBJ1-6; D gene unclear. This CDR3 spans 16 amino acids. Germline CDR1 reads SGHRS; CDR2 reads YFSETQ. The CDR3 spells CASGLSPGSYNSPLHF. The CDR3 DNA is TGCGCCAGCGGCTTATCGCCAGGATCCTATAATTCACCCCTCCACTTT.